Shown below are 20 T cell receptor beta chains from a single sample sequenced in a study of blood T cell repertoires in COVID-19 (TCRdb year 2020). The receptor library was made with the immunoSEQ multiplex PCR assay. TCRdb retrieved this table from immuneACCESS and kept in-frame rearrangements only. Not all clones are present; in checked studies, unresolved V genes account for under half, and no reason is known for the remainder. In all, the sample holds approximately 54,000 clones, and about 83% of those were seen once. The ten largest clones represent 3.5% to 4.5% of the sample. Material: peripheral blood. Every receptor here comes from a man in his fifties with acute or convalescent COVID-19.

This clone has a handful of counts. The V gene is TRBV9, the J gene TRBJ2-1, with TRBD1 matching over 7 bases. The CDR3 is made up of 14 amino acids. Germline CDR1 and CDR2: SGDLS and YYNGEE. V lost 3 bases and J lost 8; bases outside the gene matches: 8. CDR3 nucleotides: TGTGCCAGCAGCGCTTCGACAGGGTTAGATGAGCAGTTCTTC. Amino acid sequence: CASSASTGLDEQFF.

CDR3 sequence: CASSFGVGTEAFF. In nucleotides, the CDR3 is TGTGCCAGCAGCTTCGGGGTGGGAACTGAAGCTTTCTTT. The chain employs TRBV11-3 and TRBJ1-1, with D hard to call. V shed 3 bases and J shed 5 bases, with 10 bases lying between them. This CDR3 comprises 13 residues. CDR1 is SGHNT and CDR2 is YENEEA in the germline V gene.

In its sample, this clone was seen once. This rearrangement joins TRBV30 to TRBJ2-3; 9 nucleotides match TRBD1. With V trimmed by 5 bases and J by 2 bases, 14 bases remained unmatched. The CDR3 contains 17 residues. CDR1 GTSNPN and CDR2 SVGIG come from the germline V gene (reference sequence). CDR3 residues: CAWWMLAWTGVTDTQYF. In DNA form, the CDR3 reads TGTGCCTGGTGGATGTTGGCTTGGACAGGGGTCACAGATACGCAGTATTTT.

The rearrangement uses TRBV6-6 and TRBJ2-2; D may be TRBD1 (5 bases). Trimming pared 7 bases from V and 4 bases from J, leaving 13 bases between. The CDR3 sequence is 14 residues long. Per the germline V gene, CDR1 is MNHNY and CDR2 is SVGAGI (reference sequence). CDR3 DNA: TGTGCCAGCACCCCTAGGACACCCACCGGGGAGCTGTTTTTT. It is translated as CASTPRTPTGELFF.

CDR3 bases: TGTGCCAGCAGCCCTGGTACGGCTAGCGGGAGGAGGAGTGAGCAGTTCTTC. Protein sequence: CASSPGTASGRRSEQFF. The J gene is TRBJ2-1, the V gene TRBV5-4; 11 bases map to TRBD2. Germline CDR1 and CDR2: SGHNT and YYREEE (reference sequence). The CDR3 loop spans 17 amino acids. J gave up 9 bases and V 4 bases, and 15 bases lay outside the gene matches.

The V call is TRBV9, the J call TRBJ2-5, with TRBD2 as a possible D gene (6 bases). The germline CDR1 and CDR2 sequences are SGDLS and YYNGEE. This CDR3 region has 14 residues. Trimming pared 0 bases from V and 2 bases from J, leaving 8 bases between. As DNA, the CDR3 is TGTGCCAGCAGCGTAGGCCGGGGGCAAGAGACCCAGTACTTC. It specifies CASSVGRGQETQYF.

A single count supports this clone. The V call is TRBV5-1, the J call TRBJ2-2; 11 positions agree with TRBD2. The length of the CDR3 is 16 residues. Trimming cost V 7 bases and J 3 bases; bases outside gene matches: 8. Germline V lookup: CDR1 SGHRS, CDR2 YFSETQ. CDR3 DNA sequence: TGCGCCAGCGCCCCCTCTAGCGGGAGGCACACCGGGGAGCTGTTTTTT. Protein sequence: CASAPSSGRHTGELFF.

The V call is TRBV6-5, the J call TRBJ1-1; 7 positions match TRBD1. V shed 0 bases and J 4 bases; nucleotides not matched to a gene: 5. Germline V gene lookup returns CDR1 MNHEY and CDR2 SVGAGI. The length of the CDR3 is 15 residues. Here the CDR3 DNA reads TGTGCCAGCAGTTACTCACAGGGGTTTAGCACTGAAGCTTTCTTT. It specifies CASSYSQGFSTEAFF.

This clone has only one observation. This chain joins TRBV3-1 (or the pseudogene TRBV3-2) and TRBJ2-7, with TRBD2 identical over 8 bases. This CDR3 has 15 amino acids. The ends lost 4 bases at V and 3 bases at J; junction bases unmatched: 8. Per germline, CDR1 LGHDT and CDR2 YNNKEL (reference sequence). CDR3 nucleotide sequence: TGTGCCAGCAGCCCGGGACTAGGCCTCCACTACGAGCAGTACTTC. It yields the protein CASSPGLGLHYEQYF.

This clone was counted once. The gene calls are TRBV3-1 (or the pseudogene TRBV3-2) and TRBJ1-6; D is unclear. Trimming pared 3 bases from V and 1 base from J, leaving 7 bases between. The CDR3 totals 15 residues. Germline values: CDR1 LGHDT, CDR2 YNNKEL (reference sequence). CDR3 sequence: CASSQLGSYNSPLHF. Written as DNA, the CDR3 is TGTGCCAGCAGCCAGCTCGGGTCCTATAATTCACCCCTCCACTTT.

V usage is TRBV5-1 and J usage is TRBJ2-7; D is unresolved. Between the trimmed V and J ends, which lost 3 bases and 3 bases, there was a span of 4 bases. Looked up from germline, CDR1 is SGHRS and CDR2 is YFSETQ. The length of the CDR3 is 11 residues. DNA of the CDR3: TGCGCCAGCAGCTCTATCTACGAGCAGTACTTC. It translates to CASSSIYEQYF.

The chain combines TRBV12-3 or TRBV12-4 with TRBJ1-6; tentative D call: TRBD1 (6 bases). Trimming pared 3 bases from V and 8 bases from J, leaving 8 bases between. The CDR3 covers 13 residues. The CDR3 loop reads CASSFGQYSPLHF. Written as DNA, the CDR3 is TGTGCCAGCAGTTTTGGACAGTATTCACCCCTCCACTTT.

The chain has TRBV2 and TRBJ1-2; 8 bases align to TRBD1. Germline V gene lookup returns CDR1 SNHLY and CDR2 FYNNEI. This CDR3 has 13 residues. Trimming cost V 7 bases and J 3 bases; bases outside gene matches: 4. This chain's CDR3 is CASNEDRDYGYTF. The CDR3 nucleotides read TGTGCCAGCAATGAGGACAGGGACTATGGCTACACCTTC.

The chain is built from TRBV28 and TRBJ2-3; 12 bases match TRBD2. From germline, CDR1 is MDHEN and CDR2 SYDVKM. The CDR3 has 16 residues. Germline trimming cut 5 bases from V and 4 bases from J; bases unmatched to any gene: 7. The CDR3 is CASSLRLAGAADTQYF. Written as DNA, the CDR3 is TGTGCCAGCAGTCTACGACTAGCGGGAGCGGCAGATACGCAGTATTTT.

The V call is TRBV6-5, the J call TRBJ1-6; no clear D gene. The V end lost 0 bases, the J end lost 9 bases, and 15 bases lay between the germline ends. Germline V gene lookup returns CDR1 MNHEY and CDR2 SVGAGI. CDR3 length equals 16 residues. CDR3 amino acids: CASSYSSAMGASPLHF. The CDR3 DNA sequence: TGTGCCAGCAGTTACTCGTCAGCCATGGGAGCTTCACCCCTCCACTTT.

V and J are TRBV24-1 and TRBJ2-1, with a possible D match to TRBD1 (6 bases). This CDR3 has 11 residues. The germline V gene has CDR1 KGHDR and CDR2 SFDVKD. V was trimmed by 7 bases and J by 15 bases, leaving 15 bases between them. In nucleotides, the CDR3 is TGTGCCACCAGCGAGGGCAGGGGCACGTTCTTC. Amino acids: CATSEGRGTFF.

The rearrangement uses TRBV5-4 and TRBJ2-6, with D perhaps TRBD1 (5 bases). There are 16 residues in the CDR3. In germline, CDR1 is SGHNT, CDR2 YYREEE (reference sequence). V was clipped by 5 bases and J by 0 bases, with 12 bases between them. The CDR3 region is CASRTVTISGANVLTF. CDR3 bases: TGTGCCAGCAGGACAGTTACTATCTCTGGGGCCAACGTCCTGACTTTC.

The chain links TRBV28 to TRBJ2-7; 7 nucleotides match TRBD1. Losses at the gene ends were 6 bases for V and 1 base for J; bases not matched to a gene: 3. Germline assignment: CDR1 MDHEN and CDR2 SYDVKM. The CDR3 has 13 amino acids. The CDR3: CASRGTDSYEQYF. The CDR3 bases are TGTGCCAGCAGGGGGACAGATTCCTACGAGCAGTACTTC. Full variable domain (outside the CDR3, taken from reference TRBV28 and TRBJ2-7): DVKVTQSSRYLVKRTGEKVFLECVQDMDHENMFWYRQDPGLGLRLIYFSYDVKMKEKGDIPEGYSVSREKKERFSLILESASTNQTSMYLCASRGTDSYEQYFGPGTRLTVT.

The chain joins TRBV19 to TRBJ2-5; D perhaps matches TRBD1 (5 bases). V gave up 6 bases and J gave up 5 bases, with 25 bases separating them. The CDR3 totals 17 residues. Germline lookup yields CDR1 LNHDA and CDR2 SQIVND (reference sequence). CDR3 bases: TGTGCCAGTAGAGCCAATGTATACAGGCTGGGGTGGGAGACCCAGTACTTC. Encoded protein: CASRANVYRLGWETQYF.

The gene calls are TRBV2 and TRBJ2-2; D gene unclear. Trimming removed 7 bases from V and 2 bases from J, with 11 bases in between. This CDR3 is built from 14 residues. The germline V gene has CDR1 SNHLY and CDR2 FYNNEI. CDR3 protein: CASTRGRNTGELFF. CDR3 sequence (DNA): TGTGCCAGCACCCGAGGCCGTAACACCGGGGAGCTGTTTTTT.